Below are 10 T cell receptor beta chains sequenced from a single sample in a study of T-cell memory formation after mild COVID-19. TCRdb reprocessed the 5' RACE reads via MiXCR and lists one record per CDR3 protein. The table records hundreds of thousands of distinct CDR3 sequences, about a sixth of them present only once. The specimen sequenced was PBMCs or a T cell subset sorted from them (not recorded which). All receptors derive from a man aged 18 to 29 who had mild COVID-19 (a few samples of this study predate the infection). Cell type and time point are not known.

The chain employs TRBV11-1 and TRBJ2-2, with D tentatively TRBD2 (5 bases). Germline values: CDR1 SGHAT, CDR2 FQDESV (reference sequence). This CDR3 spans 15 amino acids. V was cut by 7 bases and J by 0 bases, with 12 bases left in between. The CDR3 loop reads CASTASIANTGELFF. The CDR3 region has the DNA TGTGCCAGCACGGCTAGCATCGCGAACACCGGGGAGCTGTTTTTT.

This clonotype was observed many times. This sequence joins TRBV4-3 and TRBJ2-3; D is undetermined. CDR1 is LGHNA, CDR2 YSLEER, per germline. Trimming took 2 bases from V and 7 from J, leaving 19 bases between them. This CDR3 comprises 16 residues. CDR3 sequence: CASSQTPDPRTNTQYF. The CDR3 coding sequence is TGCGCCAGCAGCCAAACCCCGGACCCACGTACAAATACGCAGTATTTT.

This clonotype was seen a few times. This chain links TRBV7-9 with TRBJ2-3; the match to TRBD2 covers 10 bases. Germline V gene sequence: CDR1 SEHNR, CDR2 FQNEAQ (reference sequence). There are 16 residues in the CDR3. Losses at the gene ends were 5 bases for V and 2 bases for J; bases not matched to a gene: 7. The chain's CDR3 is CASSAALAGATDTQYF. CDR3 coding DNA: TGTGCCAGCAGCGCGGCGCTAGCGGGAGCCACAGATACGCAGTATTTT.

This clonotype showed up just a few times. The J gene is TRBJ1-2, the V gene TRBV7-9; tentative D call: TRBD1 (5 bases). The CDR3 has 13 amino acids. V lost 8 bases and J 4 bases, leaving 14 bases between the germline ends. Germline CDR1 and CDR2: SEHNR and FQNEAQ (reference sequence). The CDR3 coding sequence is TGTGCCAGCCTAAAGGCGGGGGGCTATGGCTACACCTTC. Translating gives CASLKAGGYGYTF.

This clonotype was recorded a few times. The CDR3 loop reads CASSDRGSGNTIYF. CDR3 DNA: TGCGCCAGCAGCGACAGGGGATCTGGAAACACCATATATTTT. The rearrangement uses TRBV5-1 and TRBJ1-3, with 8 bases identical to TRBD1. The trim removed 4 bases at V and 1 base at J, leaving 1 base unmatched. The CDR3 extends over 14 amino acids. From germline, CDR1 is SGHRS and CDR2 YFSETQ.

In the case of this clonotype: The junction shows a germline mismatch at one end, possibly a read error. The chain combines TRBV20-1 with TRBJ1-1, with 7 positions matching TRBD1. There are 15 residues in the CDR3. Germline V gene sequence: CDR1 DFQATT, CDR2 SNEGSKA (reference sequence). The CDR3 here is CSARGGAGVDTEAFF. As DNA, the CDR3 is TGCAGTGCCAGAGGGGGCGCGGGGGTGGACACTGAAGCTTTCTTT.

V gene TRBV5-1 combines with J gene TRBJ2-6; no definite D call. Germline assignment: CDR1 SGHRS and CDR2 YFSETQ. The CDR3 runs to 12 residues. V was trimmed by 7 bases and J by 2 bases, leaving 4 bases between them. CDR3 bases: TGCGCCAGCCGAACTGGGGCCAACGTCCTGACTTTC. Its translation: CASRTGANVLTF. Full variable domain (missing parts from reference TRBV5-1 and TRBJ2-6): KAGVTQTPRYLIKTRGQQVTLSCSPISGHRSVSWYQQTPGQGLQFLFEYFSETQRNKGNFPGRFSGRQFSNSRSEMNVSTLELGDSALYLCASRTGANVLTFGAGSRLTVL.

This clonotype was observed a single time. The chain uses TRBV10-1 and TRBJ1-4; 10 bases are shared with TRBD1. CDR1 is WNHNN, CDR2 SYGVQD, per germline (reference sequence). The V and J ends lost 3 bases and 5 bases, in that order; junction bases with no gene match: 3. The CDR3 consists of 15 residues. The CDR3 reads CASSDPGQGNEKLFF. The CDR3 DNA reads TGCGCCAGCAGTGATCCGGGACAGGGGAATGAAAAACTGTTTTTT.

V is TRBV6-2 or TRBV6-3 and J is TRBJ2-3, with a tentative D call TRBD2 (5 bases). Germline V CDR1 and CDR2: MNHEY, SVGEGT. This CDR3 is 15 amino acids long. Trimming shortened V by 0 bases and J by 1 base, and 8 bases separated the two germline ends. CDR3: CASSYSGGRTDTQYF. CDR3 nucleotides: TGTGCCAGCAGTTACTCTGGCGGGCGCACAGATACGCAGTATTTT.

The rearrangement uses TRBV20-1 and TRBJ2-1, with D possibly matching TRBD2 (6 bases). The CDR3 covers 14 residues. Germline V gene sequence: CDR1 DFQATT, CDR2 SNEGSKA (reference sequence). The V end was cut by 0 bases, the J end by 1 base, with 7 bases between. The CDR3: CSARDGGSYNEQFF. As DNA, the CDR3 is TGCAGTGCTAGAGATGGGGGGTCCTACAATGAGCAGTTCTTC.